A selection of T cell receptor beta chains follows, all from one sample in a study of blood T cell repertoires in COVID-19. Method: immunoSEQ multiplex PCR; TCRdb's copy keeps in-frame clones and lacks some. Of 200,000 to 250,000 clones listed, roughly 84% are singletons. The sequenced sample consisted of peripheral blood. The receptor set was obtained from a woman older than 75 with active or convalescent COVID-19. Each CDR3 is given with its conserved first and last residue. D genes are given only for firm matches. Rows give clone size only sometimes, using once, few, many, or a class for an expanded clone.

D gene | J gene | clone size | V gene | CDR3 protein | CDR3 DNA
NA | TRBJ2-3 | NA | TRBV2 | CASTQAVAASTDTQYF | TGTGCCAGCACCCAAGCGGTAGCGGCTAGCACAGATACGCAGTATTTT
NA | TRBJ2-5 | NA | TRBV7-9 | CASSLAAGLGTQYF | TGTGCCAGCAGCTTAGCCGCAGGATTGGGGACCCAGTACTTC
TRBD1 | TRBJ2-5 | once | TRBV3-1/TRBV3-2 | CASSHRGMQETQYF | TGTGCCAGCAGTCACAGGGGGATGCAAGAGACCCAGTACTTC
NA | TRBJ2-3 | NA | TRBV13 | CASSLDRFSTDTQYF | TGTGCCAGCAGCTTAGACAGATTTAGCACAGATACGCAGTATTTT
TRBD1 | TRBJ2-3 | NA | TRBV9 | CASSVGMGQGGTDTQYF | TGTGCCAGCAGCGTAGGAATGGGGCAGGGGGGCACAGATACGCAGTATTTT
NA | TRBJ2-2 | NA | TRBV3-1/TRBV3-2 | CASSRRTLANTGELFF | TGTGCCAGCAGCCGAAGGACTCTGGCGAACACCGGGGAGCTGTTTTTT
NA | TRBJ2-3 | NA | TRBV10-3 | CAPPVRQGPRPTDTQYF | TGTGCCCCACCCGTAAGGCAGGGGCCCCGCCCCACAGATACGCAGTATTTT
NA | TRBJ2-4 | NA | TRBV6-5 | CASTGPGEDIQYF | TGTGCCAGCACCGGCCCTGGCGAGGACATTCAGTACTTC
NA | TRBJ2-2 | NA | TRBV30 | CAWSGVTVLNTGELFF | TGTGCCTGGAGTGGGGTGACAGTTCTTAACACCGGGGAGCTGTTTTTT
TRBD1 | TRBJ2-7 | few | TRBV4-2 | CASSHPGQGAEQYF | TGTGCCAGCAGCCACCCGGGACAGGGAGCCGAGCAGTACTTC
NA | TRBJ2-1 | NA | TRBV11-2 | CASSSRGRQAYYNEQFF | TGTGCCAGCAGCTCCCGCGGGCGGCAGGCCTATTACAATGAGCAGTTCTTC
TRBD2 | TRBJ2-3 | NA | TRBV6-2/TRBV6-3 | CASSYRAGGTQYF | TGTGCCAGCAGTTATCGGGCGGGAGGGACGCAGTATTTT
NA | TRBJ2-5 | NA | TRBV5-4 | CASSLQGIRETQYF | TGTGCCAGCAGCTTACAGGGAATACGGGAGACCCAGTACTTC
NA | TRBJ2-1 | NA | TRBV19 | CASSMGWAGAYNEQFF | TGTGCCAGTAGTATGGGCTGGGCAGGGGCCTACAATGAGCAGTTCTTC
TRBD2 | TRBJ2-1 | NA | TRBV24-1 | CATSDPGLAGTNEQFF | TGTGCCACCAGTGACCCAGGACTAGCGGGGACCAATGAGCAGTTCTTC
TRBD1 | TRBJ2-6 | NA | TRBV7-8 | CASSHVRQGKDAGANVLTF | TGTGCCAGCAGCCATGTTCGACAGGGGAAAGACGCTGGGGCCAACGTCCTGACTTTC
NA | TRBJ2-2 | NA | TRBV21-1 | CASSKELAGDLNTGELFF | TGTGCCAGCAGCAAAGAACTAGCGGGAGACCTTAACACCGGGGAGCTGTTTTTT
NA | TRBJ1-1 | NA | TRBV12-3/TRBV12-4 | CASSLTPNTEAFF | TGTGCCAGCAGTTTAACTCCGAACACTGAAGCTTTCTTT
NA | TRBJ1-1 | NA | TRBV5-1 | CASSPESGGFTEAFF | TGCGCCAGCAGCCCCGAAAGTGGGGGGTTCACTGAAGCTTTCTTT
NA | TRBJ2-5 | NA | TRBV18 | CASSPPGSAAIGTQYF | TGTGCCAGCTCACCACCCGGGTCAGCGGCCATAGGGACCCAGTACTTC
TRBD2 | TRBJ2-5 | NA | TRBV7-2 | CASSSTRGGLGETQYF | TGTGCCAGCAGCTCCACACGGGGGGGCCTGGGAGAGACCCAGTACTTC
NA | TRBJ2-2 | NA | TRBV4-3 | CASSQDVSRELFF | TGCGCCAGCAGCCAAGATGTGAGTAGGGAGCTGTTTTTT